This T cell receptor beta chain appears in the sequencing data of a study of control samples from healthy donors and cancer patients. CDR1 SGHDN and CDR2 FVKESK come from the germline V gene. V shed 6 bases and J 4 bases; nucleotides not matched to a gene: 6. The CDR3 has 15 residues. The method was immunoSEQ multiplex PCR; TCRdb's version includes in-frame clones alone and lacks a portion of them. Altogether about 98,000 clones are present, approximately 78% being singletons, with the ten largest covering 1.5% to 2.5%. The material sequenced was blood. The rearrangement links TRBV14 to TRBJ2-3; 11 nucleotides line up with TRBD2. The TCR was taken from a man in his fifties or sixties in good health. The chain's CDR3 is CASSPTSGRPDTQYF. CDR3 bases: TGTGCCAGCAGTCCTACTAGCGGGAGACCAGATACGCAGTATTTT.